These 19 T cell receptor beta chains came from one sample sequenced in a study of T cells in tuberculosis. This table comes from immunoSEQ multiplex PCR, and its TCRdb copy is limited to in-frame clones, with some not included. This table has tens of thousands of clones, about 85% appearing once. Time point meaning: new active TB diagnosis, blood taken before or within 7 days of starting treatment. Sequencing was performed on PBMCs, taken at tuberculosis diagnosis. The origin of the receptors is an adult with tuberculosis.

The V gene is TRBV27, the J gene TRBJ2-2, with D perhaps TRBD1 (6 bases). Looked up from germline, CDR1 is MNHEY and CDR2 is SMNVEV (reference sequence). With 6 bases removed from V and 6 bases from J, the gap between germline ends came to 17 bases. This CDR3 spans 15 amino acids. The CDR3 nucleotides are TGTGCCAGCAGCACAATAACAGGGTCCCCCGGGGAGCTGTTTTTT. It specifies CASSTITGSPGELFF.

The V gene is TRBV7-2, the J gene TRBJ1-6; D gene uncertain. V shed 1 base and J shed 8 bases, with 12 bases lying between them. The CDR3 extends over 15 amino acids. Germline V gene lookup returns CDR1 SGHTA and CDR2 FQGNSA. The CDR3 sequence: CASSLGPARDSPLHF. The CDR3 bases are TGTGCCAGCAGCTTAGGGCCCGCGCGGGATTCACCCCTCCACTTT.

The chain recombines TRBV19 with TRBJ1-3; 9 nucleotides align to TRBD1. Germline V gene data show CDR1 as LNHDA and CDR2 as SQIVND (reference sequence). The CDR3 is made up of 13 amino acids. V trimming: 8 bases; J trimming: 4 bases; junction bases outside the gene matches: 3. The CDR3 nucleotides are TGTGCCAGTTGGACAGGGGTCGGAAACACCATATATTTT. Translation gives CASWTGVGNTIYF.

The chain couples TRBV27 to TRBJ1-1, with D possibly matching TRBD1 (6 bases). Trimming left V 1 base short and J 7 bases short, with 19 bases between. CDR3 length equals 16 residues. Germline loops: CDR1 MNHEY, CDR2 SMNVEV (reference sequence). CDR3 DNA sequence: TGTGCCAGCAGTTTATGGGGGCCGCCCGGGACAAGTGAAGCTTTCTTT. This codes for CASSLWGPPGTSEAFF.

This chain uses TRBV27 with TRBJ1-4; 10 nucleotides align to TRBD1. This CDR3 is built from 15 residues. After removal of 4 bases from V and 8 bases from J, the junction contained 7 bases not matched to a gene. Germline V gene lookup returns CDR1 MNHEY and CDR2 SMNVEV (reference sequence). CDR3 in amino acids: CASSWSTTGGEKLFF. The CDR3 DNA sequence: TGTGCCAGCAGTTGGTCTACGACAGGGGGCGAAAAACTGTTTTTT.

This clone was counted a few times. The rearrangement joins TRBV6-1 to TRBJ1-2; tentatively, D is TRBD1 (5 bases). The V gene lost 8 bases and the J gene lost 8 bases, with 15 bases spanning the gap. The germline V gene encodes CDR1 MNHNS and CDR2 SASEGT. The CDR3 is made up of 12 amino acids. Written as DNA, the CDR3 is TGTGCCAGCCTTCGCGGGGGTAGGGGCTACACCTTC. It translates to CASLRGGRGYTF.

The chain uses TRBV19 and TRBJ2-3; 9 bases agree with TRBD1. Trimming at V came to 6 bases and at J to 3 bases, leaving 7 bases not matched to a gene. CDR1 is LNHDA and CDR2 is SQIVND in the germline V gene (reference sequence). This CDR3 has 15 residues. The CDR3 DNA reads TGTGCCAGTAGCCACGGGGACAGGGAGACAGATACGCAGTATTTT. Encoded protein: CASSHGDRETDTQYF. Full variable domain (remainder filled in from reference TRBV19 and TRBJ2-3): DGGITQSPKYLFRKEGQNVTLSCEQNLNHDAMYWYRQDPGQGLRLIYYSQIVNDFQKGDIAEGYSVSREKKESFPLTVTSAQKNPTAFYLCASSHGDRETDTQYFGPGTRLTVL.

V gene TRBV19 combines with J gene TRBJ1-2; TRBD1 matches 7 bases. The CDR3 totals 13 residues. Unmatched junction bases numbered 6, after V lost 7 bases and J lost 4 bases. The germline V gene has CDR1 LNHDA and CDR2 SQIVND (reference sequence). DNA of the CDR3: TGTGCCAGTACGGAGACAGGGATCTATGGCTACACCTTC. Translated, it gives CASTETGIYGYTF. Variable domain in full (rest from reference TRBV19 and TRBJ1-2): DGGITQSPKYLFRKEGQNVTLSCEQNLNHDAMYWYRQDPGQGLRLIYYSQIVNDFQKGDIAEGYSVSREKKESFPLTVTSAQKNPTAFYLCASTETGIYGYTFGSGTRLTVV.

The rearrangement uses TRBV27 and TRBJ2-4; the D gene is possibly TRBD1 (6 bases). The CDR3 has 16 amino acids. Germline V gives CDR1 MNHEY, CDR2 SMNVEV (reference sequence). V lost 6 bases, J lost 0 bases, and 15 bases lay in between. The CDR3 nucleotides read TGTGCCAGCAGGCCTGACAGGTTTCTAGCCAAAAACATTCAGTACTTC. Amino acid sequence: CASRPDRFLAKNIQYF.

CDR3 nucleotide sequence: TGTGCCAGCAGCCAAGCAGCCAGCGGGGGTACCTACGAGCAGTACTTC. Translated, it gives CASSQAASGGTYEQYF. The chain uses TRBV4-2 and TRBJ2-7, with 8 bases identical to TRBD2. The germline gives CDR1 LGHNA, CDR2 YNFKEQ. Unmatched junction bases numbered 7, after V lost 1 base and J lost 2 bases. The CDR3 totals 16 residues.

V is TRBV6-6 and J is TRBJ2-5, with a possible D match to TRBD1 (7 bases). The V end was cut by 8 bases, the J end by 2 bases, with 18 bases between. The CDR3 has 15 amino acids. Germline CDR1 is MNHNY and CDR2 is SVGAGI (reference sequence). CDR3 in amino acids: CASLDAGQFQETQYF. In DNA, the CDR3 is TGTGCCAGCCTCGACGCGGGACAGTTTCAAGAGACCCAGTACTTC.

V gene TRBV5-8 combines with J gene TRBJ2-7; TRBD1 matches at 10 bases. V lost 4 bases, J lost 8 bases, and 12 bases stayed unmatched. CDR3 length: 15 residues. The germline V gene has CDR1 SGHTS and CDR2 YDEGEE. DNA for the CDR3: TGTGCCAGCAGCCCCAACCGGGACAGGGGCAATAAGCAGTACTTC. It specifies CASSPNRDRGNKQYF.

The chain joins TRBV2 to TRBJ2-3; D may be TRBD2 (6 bases). CDR1 is SNHLY and CDR2 is FYNNEI in the germline V gene. CDR3 size: 14 residues. The V end was cut by 4 bases, the J end by 2 bases, with 10 bases between. The CDR3 protein is CASSVRGTTDTQYF. In DNA, the CDR3 is TGTGCCAGCAGTGTGCGGGGCACCACAGATACGCAGTATTTT.

This clone occurred once. This chain joins TRBV2 and TRBJ2-7, with 10 bases that match TRBD1. The CDR3 has 15 amino acids. Germline CDR1 reads SNHLY; CDR2 reads FYNNEI. After removal of 7 bases from V and 2 bases from J, the junction contained 8 bases not matched to a gene. The CDR3 bases are TGTGCCAGCAAGCCGGGGACAGGGGAACCCTACGAGCAGTACTTC. Translated: CASKPGTGEPYEQYF.

This chain joins TRBV7-9 and TRBJ1-1; D unresolved. The CDR3 covers 14 residues. The V end lost 8 bases, the J end lost 2 bases, and 15 bases lay between the germline ends. Germline V gives CDR1 SEHNR, CDR2 FQNEAQ (reference sequence). For the CDR3, the DNA is TGTGCCAGCGGCGAGGTCCGCTTAAACACTGAAGCTTTCTTT. This gives the protein CASGEVRLNTEAFF.

This chain joins TRBV5-1 and TRBJ2-7, with TRBD2 matching over 8 bases. This CDR3 has 15 residues. The germline gives CDR1 SGHRS, CDR2 YFSETQ. With 0 bases clipped from V and 0 bases from J, the junction kept 2 bases outside the gene matches. CDR3 DNA: TGCGCCAGCAGCTTGGGAACTAGCGGCTCCTACGAGCAGTACTTC. Translating gives CASSLGTSGSYEQYF.

The sample holds a few counts of this clone. The chain's CDR3 is CASSVGEGGYTF. CDR3 DNA: TGTGCCAGCAGTGTGGGGGAGGGTGGCTACACCTTC. The genes are TRBV2 and TRBJ1-2, with D perhaps matching TRBD1 (5 bases). The CDR3 covers 12 residues. The V gene's germline CDR1 is SNHLY and CDR2 FYNNEI. The ends were cut back, 4 bases at V and 7 bases at J, with 10 bases in the middle. Combining the CDR3 with reference TRBV2 and TRBJ1-2 gives the whole variable domain EPEVTQTPSHQVTQMGQEVILRCVPISNHLYFYWYRQILGQKVEFLVSFYNNEISEKSEIFDDQFSVERPDGSNFTLKIRSTKLEDSAMYFCASSVGEGGYTFGSGTRLTVV.

The chain carries TRBV27 and TRBJ2-3, with 8 positions matching TRBD2. This CDR3 comprises 14 residues. The junction had 4 bases not matched to a gene; V was cut back by 6 bases and J by 2 bases. In germline, CDR1 is MNHEY, CDR2 SMNVEV (reference sequence). Here the CDR3 reads CASSGLAATDTQYF. The CDR3 nucleotides read TGTGCCAGCAGCGGACTAGCAGCCACAGATACGCAGTATTTT.

Only a few counts were recorded for this clone. This chain links TRBV6-5 with TRBJ2-1, with 8 bases matching TRBD2. The germline CDR1 and CDR2 sequences are MNHEY and SVGAGI. The CDR3 is made up of 14 amino acids. After removal of 10 bases from V and 0 bases from J, the junction contained 5 bases not matched to a gene. CDR3 in amino acids: CATAGTSSYNEQFF. CDR3 sequence (DNA): TGTGCCACCGCTGGGACTAGCTCCTACAATGAGCAGTTCTTC.